This is a list of T cell receptor beta chains from one sample in a study of cytotoxic CD8 clonotypes in ibrutinib-treated CLL. Libraries were prepared by immunoSEQ multiplex PCR; TCRdb keeps only in-frame clonotypes and omits some of them. The sample has roughly 15,000 clones, about 80% seen once. The sequencing used PBMCs, collected before ibrutinib treatment. The receptors were gathered from a human donor with chronic lymphocytic leukemia. The CDR3 runs from the conserved cysteine through the conserved F or W. D genes are given only for firm matches. Clone size is stated in some rows and not others, as once, few, many or a class when expanded.

clone_size: NA
d_call: NA
v_call: TRBV5-4
j_call: TRBJ2-1
cdr3_nt: TGTGCCAGCAGCTCCCAGGGCCTAAGTTACAATGAGCAGTTCTTC
cdr3_aa: CASSSQGLSYNEQFF

clone_size: NA
d_call: TRBD2
v_call: TRBV7-2
j_call: TRBJ2-7
cdr3_nt: TGTGCCAGCAGCCCGGGACTAGCGGGAGGGCGCGGCAACGAGCAGTACTTC
cdr3_aa: CASSPGLAGGRGNEQYF

clone_size: NA
d_call: TRBD1
v_call: TRBV5-1
j_call: TRBJ2-7
cdr3_nt: TGCGCCAGCAGCTTGAAAAAACCGGGACAGGGCTTCGAGCAGTACTTC
cdr3_aa: CASSLKKPGQGFEQYF

clone_size: few
d_call: NA
v_call: TRBV5-4
j_call: TRBJ2-7
cdr3_nt: TGTGCCAGCGGAGAAGGGGGGAGGGCCGGATACGAGCAGTACTTC
cdr3_aa: CASGEGGRAGYEQYF

clone_size: NA
d_call: NA
v_call: TRBV27
j_call: TRBJ2-1
cdr3_nt: TGTGCCAGCAGTTTAGGGGCGTGGGCCTACAATGAGCAGTTCTTC
cdr3_aa: CASSLGAWAYNEQFF

clone_size: NA
d_call: TRBD1
v_call: TRBV29-1
j_call: TRBJ2-2
cdr3_nt: TGCAGCGCTCTGGACAGGTGGGCCGGGGAGCTGTTTTTT
cdr3_aa: CSALDRWAGELFF

clone_size: NA
d_call: TRBD2
v_call: TRBV7-2
j_call: TRBJ2-1
cdr3_nt: TGTGCCAGAGCCCGCGGACTAGCGGGATTAGTTGATGAGCAGTTCTTC
cdr3_aa: CARARGLAGLVDEQFF

clone_size: NA
d_call: TRBD2
v_call: TRBV5-1
j_call: TRBJ2-7
cdr3_nt: TGCGCCAGCAGCTTGGCCTCCGGGGGGGATTCCTACGAGCAGTACTTC
cdr3_aa: CASSLASGGDSYEQYF

clone_size: NA
d_call: NA
v_call: TRBV2
j_call: TRBJ1-4
cdr3_nt: TGTGCCAGCAGTGATTGGGGTCGAACTAATGAAAAACTGTTTTTT
cdr3_aa: CASSDWGRTNEKLFF

clone_size: NA
d_call: TRBD2
v_call: TRBV28
j_call: TRBJ2-7
cdr3_nt: TGTGCCAGCAGCCTACTAGCGGCCGGCTACGAGCAGTACTTC
cdr3_aa: CASSLLAAGYEQYF

clone_size: NA
d_call: TRBD2
v_call: TRBV7-3
j_call: TRBJ2-2
cdr3_nt: TGTGCCAGCAGCTTAGGGCTAGCGGAGACCGGGGAGCTGTTTTTT
cdr3_aa: CASSLGLAETGELFF

clone_size: NA
d_call: NA
v_call: TRBV19
j_call: TRBJ1-5
cdr3_nt: TGTGCCAGTAGTATAGTTGGGGCGGCTGTGCAGCCCCAGCATTTT
cdr3_aa: CASSIVGAAVQPQHF

clone_size: NA
d_call: NA
v_call: TRBV7-6
j_call: TRBJ1-1
cdr3_nt: TGTGCCAGCAGCCCCGGAAGCTACACTGAAGCTTTCTTT
cdr3_aa: CASSPGSYTEAFF

clone_size: NA
d_call: NA
v_call: TRBV28
j_call: TRBJ1-5
cdr3_nt: TGTGCCAGCAGTTTTAGCAGATATCAGCCCCAGCATTTT
cdr3_aa: CASSFSRYQPQHF

clone_size: once
d_call: NA
v_call: TRBV27
j_call: TRBJ1-5
cdr3_nt: TGTGCCAGCAGACCTAACGATAGGATAGCCAATCAGCCCCAGCATTTT
cdr3_aa: CASRPNDRIANQPQHF

clone_size: NA
d_call: NA
v_call: TRBV4-2
j_call: TRBJ2-7
cdr3_nt: TGTGCCAGCAGCCAAGCGGACGGGACCTTATACGAGCAGTACTTC
cdr3_aa: CASSQADGTLYEQYF

clone_size: NA
d_call: NA
v_call: TRBV29-1
j_call: TRBJ2-7
cdr3_nt: TGCAGCGCCCTCGGGGATTCCTACGAGCAGTACTTC
cdr3_aa: CSALGDSYEQYF

clone_size: NA
d_call: NA
v_call: TRBV7-2
j_call: TRBJ1-3
cdr3_nt: TGTGCCAGCAGCTTACGGGGACAACTCACTGGAAACACCATATATTTT
cdr3_aa: CASSLRGQLTGNTIYF

clone_size: once
d_call: TRBD2
v_call: TRBV20-1
j_call: TRBJ2-1
cdr3_nt: TGCAGTGCCGAACTAGCGGGAGAGCAGTTCTTC
cdr3_aa: CSAELAGEQFF

clone_size: NA
d_call: TRBD2
v_call: TRBV28
j_call: TRBJ2-5
cdr3_nt: TGTGCCAGCAGTTCCCGGCCGGGACTAGCGGGAGTTGGGGAGACCCAGTACTTC
cdr3_aa: CASSSRPGLAGVGETQYF